This TCR beta chain was captured by sequencing in a study of blood T cell repertoires in COVID-19. Study summary: Collection of acute and convalescent COVID-19 samples took place in the United States, Italy and Spain. T cells, B-cell-depleted T cells, or PBMCs provided the cDNA or gDNA that served as material.

The count of this clone is one. Per the original data handling: Counts of nucleated cells, estimated from reference gene primer amplification, were obtained. The table came from immunoSEQ multiplex PCR; TCRdb's copy has only in-frame clones and leaves some out. Clone size and V and J calls were adopted from that table, with D and trimming inferred from the DNA. The profile covers more than 55,000 clones, with approximately 78% appearing a single time and over 7.5% taken by the ten largest. The V and J ends lost 2 bases and 2 bases respectively, with 14 bases between them. This CDR3 contains 16 residues. Germline values: CDR1 SGHTA, CDR2 FQGNSA.

The V call is TRBV7-2, the J call TRBJ2-3; perhaps TRBD2 as D (5 bases). The TCR sequence derives from a woman aged 80 or over with acute or convalescent COVID-19. Sequencing used peripheral blood. The CDR3 sequence is CASSLRTSRDTDTQYF. The CDR3 region has the DNA TGTGCCAGCAGCTTAAGAACTAGTCGGGACACAGATACGCAGTATTTT.